This paragraph covers one TCR beta chain sequence. Its antigen remains unidentified. No clone much larger than this one lies a single base away; base qualities are absent. This sample stems from a study of blood T cells in healthy people across ages (dated by TCRdb to about 2015). In the study overall: In model experiments, roughly one uniquely barcoded TCR beta cDNA molecule per two T cells was captured by template switching. Donors of different ages were randomly distributed across sequencing lanes to avoid experimental bias. Using deep sequencing normalized with unique cDNA molecular identifiers, the study measured how TCR beta repertoire diversity changes with age. Two additional independent replicas of 1 million unique cDNA reads from the same blood draw were analyzed for two donors (one aged 18 to 30 and one aged 80 or older). Donors were grouped into four age groups: young (average approximately 15 years), middle-aged (39), aged (about 60) and long-lived (over 80). Study-level results and caveats: Estimates of total diversity from one million sequenced T cells were regarded as lower bounds and underestimates. Because the CMV infection status of the donors was unknown, age-related changes in expanded clonotypes may potentially have been confounded. There was a strong correlation between observed TCR beta diversity and the percentage of naive T cells measured by flow cytometry. Observed TCR beta diversity per million T cells fell roughly linearly with age, and a significant reduction was already apparent by age about 43. Compared with the aged group, more naive CD4+ T cells, fewer expanded clones and increased TCR diversity were shown by the long-lived group, suggesting age selection. Conclusive comparison of naive and antigen-experienced compartments was prevented by the profiling of bulk unsorted PBMCs.

The library was built by means of 5' RACE. The sequencer was an Illumina HiSeq 2500. A second PCR of about 6 to 12 cycles was performed with a sample-barcoded 5' primer and a J-beta primer mix. A unique molecular identifier was introduced onto each TCR beta cDNA molecule by a template-switch 5' adaptor carrying 12 random nucleotides. Each sample yielded at least 3 million CDR3-containing paired-end reads. All of the RNA was converted into first-strand cDNA using the Mint cDNA synthesis kit, with a TRBC-specific oligonucleotide serving as the primer. After uracil-DNA glycosylase treatment, a first 18-cycle PCR used universal primers M1SS and BC2_uni_R on all cDNA. Processing in the source paper ran as follows. Each sample was normalized by randomly selecting 1 million high-quality reads, each carrying a distinct molecular identifier. Instead of being binned into consensus sequences, reads with shared molecular identifiers were discarded. MiTCR, run with a Q25 quality threshold and the strictest error-elimination algorithm, handled CDR3 identification, clonotype clustering and error correction. Lower-bound total TCR beta diversity was estimated with a nonparametric unseen species model using Euler transformation. TCRdb reprocessing: public reads trimmed at Q25 with fastp, clones called with MiXCR, in-frame beta chains kept. Each CDR3 protein appears once, grouped with its most common genes and DNA. In this record, the V and J calls reflect TCRdb's handling and not the investigators' own analysis. The sample yields roughly 2 million distinct CDR3 sequences; about 49% were counted once. The ten largest clonotypes hold less than 2.5% of the sample.

V loses 6 bases, J loses 5 bases, and the germline ends lie 25 bases apart. Sequences MDHEN (CDR1) and SYDVKM (CDR2) are obtained from the germline V gene. From the cysteine up to the phenylalanine, the CDR3 has a length of 17 residues. Only the CDR3 portion is preserved as DNA: 51 bases, with reading frame beginning at the first base. The approximately 40 donors, aged 6 to 90 years, were systemically healthy Caucasian individuals from Russia. Around 10 milliliters of peripheral blood were drawn from each donor into EDTA-treated Vacutainer tubes. Ficoll-Paque density-gradient centrifugation was used to isolate PBMCs, with at least 6 million per sample. Trizol reagent was used to extract total RNA from PBMCs, with at least 6 micrograms per sample. Naive CD45RAhigh/CD27high T cell percentages were measured by flow cytometry on a PBMC aliquot from every donor.

The rearrangement combines TRBV28 with TRBJ1-1; a tentative D call is TRBD1 (5 bases match). Sequencing was done on a sample of blood. This sequence was found in a woman aged 40 to 49 in good health. The base sequence is TGTGCCAGCAGCCTCTACAGCGCGGATGGTTGGGGGACTGAAGCTTTCTTT. This translates into CASSLYSADGWGTEAFF.